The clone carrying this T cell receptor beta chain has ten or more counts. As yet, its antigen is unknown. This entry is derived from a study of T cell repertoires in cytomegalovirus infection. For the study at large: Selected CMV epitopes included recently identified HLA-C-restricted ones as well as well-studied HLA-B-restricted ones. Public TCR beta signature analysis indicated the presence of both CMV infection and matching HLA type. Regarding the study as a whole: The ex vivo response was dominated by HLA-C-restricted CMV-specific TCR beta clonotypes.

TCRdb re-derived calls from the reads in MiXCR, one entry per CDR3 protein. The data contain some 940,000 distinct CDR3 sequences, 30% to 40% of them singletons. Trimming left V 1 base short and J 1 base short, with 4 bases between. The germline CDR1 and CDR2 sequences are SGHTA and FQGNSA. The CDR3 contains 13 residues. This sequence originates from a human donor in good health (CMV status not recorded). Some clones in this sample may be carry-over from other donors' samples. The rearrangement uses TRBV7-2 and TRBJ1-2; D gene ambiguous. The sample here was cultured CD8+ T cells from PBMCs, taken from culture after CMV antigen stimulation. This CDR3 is CASSLDNNYGYTF. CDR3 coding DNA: TGTGCCAGCAGCTTAGACAATAACTATGGCTACACCTTC.